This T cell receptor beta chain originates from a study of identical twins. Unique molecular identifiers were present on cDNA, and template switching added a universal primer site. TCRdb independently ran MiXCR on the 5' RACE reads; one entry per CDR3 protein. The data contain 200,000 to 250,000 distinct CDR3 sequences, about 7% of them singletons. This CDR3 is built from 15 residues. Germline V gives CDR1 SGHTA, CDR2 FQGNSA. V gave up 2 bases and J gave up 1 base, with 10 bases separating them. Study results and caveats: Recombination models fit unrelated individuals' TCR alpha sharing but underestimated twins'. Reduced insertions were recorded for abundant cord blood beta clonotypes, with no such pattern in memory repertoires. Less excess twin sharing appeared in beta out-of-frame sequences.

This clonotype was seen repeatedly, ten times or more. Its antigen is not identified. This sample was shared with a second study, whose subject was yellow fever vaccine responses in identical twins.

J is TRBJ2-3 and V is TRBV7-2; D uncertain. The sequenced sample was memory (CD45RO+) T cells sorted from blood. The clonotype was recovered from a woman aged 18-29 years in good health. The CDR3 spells CASSLSGARTDTQYF. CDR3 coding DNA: TGTGCCAGCAGCTTATCCGGCGCACGCACAGATACGCAGTATTTT.